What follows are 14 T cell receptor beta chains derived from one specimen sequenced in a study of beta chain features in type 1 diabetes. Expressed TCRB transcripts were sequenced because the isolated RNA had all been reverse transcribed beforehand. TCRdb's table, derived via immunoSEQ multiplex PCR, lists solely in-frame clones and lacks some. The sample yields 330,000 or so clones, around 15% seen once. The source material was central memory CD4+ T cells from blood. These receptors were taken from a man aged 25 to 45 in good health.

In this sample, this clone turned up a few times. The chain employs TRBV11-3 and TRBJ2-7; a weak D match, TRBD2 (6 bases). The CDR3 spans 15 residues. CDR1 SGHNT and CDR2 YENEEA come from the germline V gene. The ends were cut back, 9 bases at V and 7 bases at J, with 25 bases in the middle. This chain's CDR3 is CASPHGGRLLREQYV. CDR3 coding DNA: TGTGCCAGTCCCCACGGGGGACGGTTGCTTAGGGAGCAGTACGTC.

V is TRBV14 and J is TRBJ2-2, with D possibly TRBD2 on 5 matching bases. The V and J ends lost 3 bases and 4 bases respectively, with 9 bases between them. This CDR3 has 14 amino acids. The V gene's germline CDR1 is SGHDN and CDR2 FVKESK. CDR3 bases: TGTGCCAGCAGCCAGGGTGGGAGCACCGGGGAGCTGTTTTTT. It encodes CASSQGGSTGELFF.

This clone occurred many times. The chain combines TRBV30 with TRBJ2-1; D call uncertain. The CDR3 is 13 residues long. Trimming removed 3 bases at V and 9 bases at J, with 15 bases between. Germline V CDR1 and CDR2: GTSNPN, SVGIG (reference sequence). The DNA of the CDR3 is TGTGCCTGGAGAGCCAGTAGTTCGGGTGAGCAGTTCTTC. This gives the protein CAWRASSSGEQFF.

This CDR3 is CASSLVATNNEQFF. Here the CDR3 DNA reads TGTGCCAGCAGCTTAGTAGCTACGAACAATGAGCAGTTCTTC. The rearrangement uses TRBV11-1 and TRBJ2-1; no definite D call. The V end was cut by 1 base, the J end by 5 bases, with 9 bases between. The germline V gene has CDR1 SGHAT and CDR2 FQDESV (reference sequence). The CDR3 is 14 residues long.

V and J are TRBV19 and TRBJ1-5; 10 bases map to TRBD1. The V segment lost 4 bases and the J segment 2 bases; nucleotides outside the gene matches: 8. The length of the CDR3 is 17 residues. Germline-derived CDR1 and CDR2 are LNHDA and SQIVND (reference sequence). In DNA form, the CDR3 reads TGTGCCAGTAGTACCACGGGACAGGGGTCGGGCAATCAGCCCCAGCATTTT. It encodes CASSTTGQGSGNQPQHF.

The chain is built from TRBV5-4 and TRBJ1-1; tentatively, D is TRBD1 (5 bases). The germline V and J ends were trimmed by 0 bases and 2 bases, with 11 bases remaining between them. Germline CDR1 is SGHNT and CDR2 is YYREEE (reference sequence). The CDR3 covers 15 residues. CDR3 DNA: TGTGCCAGCAGCTTGGTAACAGGCGTAAACACTGAAGCTTTCTTT. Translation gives CASSLVTGVNTEAFF.

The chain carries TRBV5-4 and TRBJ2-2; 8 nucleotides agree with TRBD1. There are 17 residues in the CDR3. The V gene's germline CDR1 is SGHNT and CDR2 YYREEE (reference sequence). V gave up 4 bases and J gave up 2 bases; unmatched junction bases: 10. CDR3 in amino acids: CASSASTQGVNTGELFF. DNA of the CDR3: TGTGCCAGCAGCGCATCTACACAGGGGGTAAACACCGGGGAGCTGTTTTTT.

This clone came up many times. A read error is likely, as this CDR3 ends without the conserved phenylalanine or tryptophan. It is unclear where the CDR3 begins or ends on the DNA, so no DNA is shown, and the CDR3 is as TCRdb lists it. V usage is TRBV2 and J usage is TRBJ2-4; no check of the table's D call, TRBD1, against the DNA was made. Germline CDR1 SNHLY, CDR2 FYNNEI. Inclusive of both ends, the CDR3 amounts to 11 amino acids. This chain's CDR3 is CASSDTRGKSV.

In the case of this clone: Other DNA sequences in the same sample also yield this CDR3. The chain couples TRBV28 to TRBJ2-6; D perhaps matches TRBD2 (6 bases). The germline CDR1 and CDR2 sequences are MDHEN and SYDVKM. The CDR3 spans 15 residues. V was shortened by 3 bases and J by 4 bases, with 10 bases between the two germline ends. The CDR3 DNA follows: TGTGCCAGCAGTTTGGGGGGAGCCGGGGCCAACGTCCTGACTTTC. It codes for CASSLGGAGANVLTF.

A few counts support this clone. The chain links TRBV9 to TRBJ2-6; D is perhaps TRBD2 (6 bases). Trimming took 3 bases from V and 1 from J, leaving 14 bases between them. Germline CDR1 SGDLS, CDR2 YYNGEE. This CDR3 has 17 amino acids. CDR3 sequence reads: CASSEGLAGSGANVLTF. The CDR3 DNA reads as TGTGCCAGCAGCGAGGGACTGGCGGGATCTGGGGCCAACGTCCTGACTTTC.

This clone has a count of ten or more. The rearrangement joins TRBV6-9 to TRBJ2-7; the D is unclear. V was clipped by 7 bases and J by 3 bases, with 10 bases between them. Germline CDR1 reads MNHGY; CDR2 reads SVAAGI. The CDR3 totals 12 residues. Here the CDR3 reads CASIKTLYEQYV. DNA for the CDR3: TGTGCCAGCATTAAAACCCTCTACGAGCAGTACGTC.

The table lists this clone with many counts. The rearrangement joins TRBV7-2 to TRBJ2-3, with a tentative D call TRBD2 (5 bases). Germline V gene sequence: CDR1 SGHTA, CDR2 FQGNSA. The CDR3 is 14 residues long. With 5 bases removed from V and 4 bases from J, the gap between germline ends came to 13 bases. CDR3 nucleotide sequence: TGTGCCAGCAGCGCGTTCCTAGCAGCAGATACGCAGTATTTT. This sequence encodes CASSAFLAADTQYF. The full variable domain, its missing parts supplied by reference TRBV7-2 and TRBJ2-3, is GAGVSQSPSNKVTEKGKDVELRCDPISGHTALYWYRQSLGQGLEFLIYFQGNSAPDKSGLPSDRFSAERTGGSVSTLTIQRTQQEDSAVYLCASSAFLAADTQYFGPGTRLTVL.

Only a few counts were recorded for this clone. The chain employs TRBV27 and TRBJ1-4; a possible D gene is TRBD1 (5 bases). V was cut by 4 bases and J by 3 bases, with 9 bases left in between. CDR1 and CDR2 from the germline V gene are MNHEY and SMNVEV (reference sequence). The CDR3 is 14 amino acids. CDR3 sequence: CASSSQGPNEKLFF. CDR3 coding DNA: TGTGCCAGCAGTTCTCAGGGCCCTAATGAAAAACTGTTTTTT.

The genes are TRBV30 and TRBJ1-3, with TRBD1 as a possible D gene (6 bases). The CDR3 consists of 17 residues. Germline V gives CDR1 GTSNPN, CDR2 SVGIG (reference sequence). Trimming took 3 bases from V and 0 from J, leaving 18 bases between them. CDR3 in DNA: TGTGCCTGGAGCACAATCTACAGGGACGTCTCTGGAAACACCATATATTTT. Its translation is CAWSTIYRDVSGNTIYF.